The entry below describes one T cell receptor (beta chain). The specificity of this receptor is unknown. Base qualities are missing; no much larger clone stands one base away. CDR1 and CDR2 (SGDLS, YYNGEE) derive from the germline V gene. V loses 3 bases, J loses 2 bases, and the germline ends lie 9 bases apart. Spanning cysteine to phenylalanine, the CDR3 consists of 15 amino acids. The entry retains the CDR3 DNA only, 45 bases that are in frame from base 1. This sample is part of a study of CD8+CD57+ T cells in acquired aplastic anemia listed by TCRdb under 2018. For the wider study: DNA extracted from sorted CD4+ and CD8+ cells had a mean of around 3 ug, with a range of roughly 0.18 to 27.4 ug. A CD8+CD57+ expansion meant a frequency higher than the mean frequency seen in healthy subjects. Beyond this particular receptor, the publication reports: Twenty-nine CD8+ CDR3 sequences were found in both patients and controls but appeared to be highly expressed in patients and within the immunodominant clones of the patients. CD8+ Simpson's diversity did not differ significantly between patients and healthy controls (P=0.060).

Patients chosen for sequencing had shown expansion of CD8+CD57+ cells by flow cytometry. Every patient had severe acquired aplastic anemia, diagnosed using the International Study of Aplastic Anemia and Agranulocytosis and Camitta criteria. Patients had received no therapy at the time of blood sampling. The study deep-sequenced TCR repertoires of sorted CD4+ and CD8+ blood T cells from severe aplastic anemia patients and healthy subjects. In the USA, patient enrollment took place under clinicaltrials.gov protocols 00001620, 01623167, 00001397, 00071045, 00081523 and 00961064. Ficoll-Paque density gradient centrifugation was used to isolate peripheral blood mononuclear cells. Before DNA extraction, CD4+ and CD8+ T cells were sorted with FACS or magnetic beads. TCR beta VDJ combination and CDR3 sequence profiling used genomic DNA as the template. An Illumina HiSeq 2000 was the platform used for TCR repertoire sequencing. On the authors' methods: Repertoire assessment relied on Simpson's diversity index, CDR3 size and DJ length profiles, and TRBV/TRBJ rearrangement plots. The most abundant DNA sequence in the deep sequencing data was defined as the immunodominant clone. CDR3 amino acid sequences were screened for sharing across subjects and were compared with published repertoires and the VDJdb database. The public reads were run again by TCRdb, first through fastp at Q25 and then through MiXCR, and only productive beta chains were kept. CDR3 protein sequences are deduplicated, and each keeps its most common genes and DNA. These V and J calls originate from TCRdb's pipeline instead of the authors' own analysis. Here the sample has approximately 470,000 distinct CDR3 sequences; over 25% occur a single time. Under 0.95% of the sample is held by the ten biggest clonotypes.

This receptor was taken from a human donor with aplastic anemia. The rearrangement joined TRBV9 to TRBJ2-6, with TRBD1 as a weak D call on 6 bases. Sequencing was carried out using sorted CD4+, CD8+, or CD8+CD57+ T cells (not recorded which) from PBMCs. Here the CDR3 is given as CASSARGTGANVLTF. The DNA is as follows: TGTGCCAGCAGCGCCAGGGGAACTGGGGCCAACGTCCTGACTTTC.